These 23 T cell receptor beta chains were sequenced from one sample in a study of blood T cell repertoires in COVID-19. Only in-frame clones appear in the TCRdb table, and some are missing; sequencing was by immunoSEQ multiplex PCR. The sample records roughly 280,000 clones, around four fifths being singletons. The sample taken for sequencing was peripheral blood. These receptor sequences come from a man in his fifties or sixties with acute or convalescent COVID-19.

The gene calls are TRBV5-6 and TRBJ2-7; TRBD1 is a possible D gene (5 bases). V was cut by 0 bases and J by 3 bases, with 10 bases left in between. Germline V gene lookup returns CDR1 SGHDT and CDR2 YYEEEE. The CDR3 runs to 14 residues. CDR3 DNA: TGTGCCAGCAGCTTGGGTCAGGGCCTCTACGAGCAGTACTTC. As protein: CASSLGQGLYEQYF. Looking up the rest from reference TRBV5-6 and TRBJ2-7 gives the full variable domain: DAGVTQSPTHLIKTRGQQVTLRCSPKSGHDTVSWYQQALGQGPQFIFQYYEEEERQRGNFPDRFSGHQFPNYSSELNVNALLLGDSALYLCASSLGQGLYEQYFGPGTRLTVT.

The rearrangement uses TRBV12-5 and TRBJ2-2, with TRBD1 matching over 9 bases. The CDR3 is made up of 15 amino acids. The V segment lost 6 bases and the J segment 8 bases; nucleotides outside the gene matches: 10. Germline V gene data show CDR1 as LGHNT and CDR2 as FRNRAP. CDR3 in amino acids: CASGRDRVRQGELFF. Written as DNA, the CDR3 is TGTGCTAGTGGCCGGGACAGGGTGAGACAGGGGGAGCTGTTTTTT.

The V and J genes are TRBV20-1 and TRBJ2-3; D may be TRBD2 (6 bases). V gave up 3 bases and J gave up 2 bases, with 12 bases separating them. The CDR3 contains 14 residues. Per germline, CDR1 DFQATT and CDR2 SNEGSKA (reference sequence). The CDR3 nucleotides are TGCAGTGCTAGTCCGGGACTCCTCACAGATACGCAGTATTTT. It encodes CSASPGLLTDTQYF.

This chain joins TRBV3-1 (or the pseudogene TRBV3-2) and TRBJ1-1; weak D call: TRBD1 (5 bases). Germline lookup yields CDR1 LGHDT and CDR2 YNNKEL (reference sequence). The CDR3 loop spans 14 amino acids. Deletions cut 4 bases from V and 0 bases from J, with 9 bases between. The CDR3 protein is CASSRGGVNTEAFF. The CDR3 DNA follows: TGTGCCAGCAGCCGGGGAGGGGTGAACACTGAAGCTTTCTTT.

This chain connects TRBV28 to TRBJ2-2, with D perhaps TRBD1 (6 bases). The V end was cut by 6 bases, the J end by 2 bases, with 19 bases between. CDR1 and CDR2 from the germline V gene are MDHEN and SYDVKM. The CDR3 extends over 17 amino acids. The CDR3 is CASRPQGTHPNTGELFF. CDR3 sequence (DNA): TGTGCCAGCAGGCCCCAGGGGACACACCCCAACACCGGGGAGCTGTTTTTT.

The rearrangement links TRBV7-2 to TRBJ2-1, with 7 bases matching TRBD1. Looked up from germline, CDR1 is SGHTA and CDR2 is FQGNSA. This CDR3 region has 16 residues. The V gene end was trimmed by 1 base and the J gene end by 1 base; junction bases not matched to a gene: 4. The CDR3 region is CASSLEGARSYNEQFF. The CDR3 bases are TGTGCCAGCAGCTTAGAGGGGGCCAGGTCCTACAATGAGCAGTTCTTC.

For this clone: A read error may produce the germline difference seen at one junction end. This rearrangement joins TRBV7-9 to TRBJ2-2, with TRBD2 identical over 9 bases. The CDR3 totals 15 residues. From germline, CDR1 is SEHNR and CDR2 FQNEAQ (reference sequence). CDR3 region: CASSVAGVHTGELFF. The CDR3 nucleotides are TGTGCCAGCAGCGTAGCGGGAGTGCACACCGGGGAGCTGTTTTTT.

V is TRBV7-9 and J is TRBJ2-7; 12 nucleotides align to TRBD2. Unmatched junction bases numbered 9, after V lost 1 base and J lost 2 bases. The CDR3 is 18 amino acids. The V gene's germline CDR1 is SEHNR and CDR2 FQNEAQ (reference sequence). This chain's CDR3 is CASSLEGGLAGPPYEQYF. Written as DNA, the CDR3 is TGTGCCAGCAGCTTAGAGGGCGGACTAGCGGGGCCCCCCTACGAGCAGTACTTC. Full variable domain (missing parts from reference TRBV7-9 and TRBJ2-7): DTGVSQNPRHKITKRGQNVTFRCDPISEHNRLYWYRQTLGQGPEFLTYFQNEAQLEKSRLLSDRFSAERPKGSFSTLEIQRTEQGDSAMYLCASSLEGGLAGPPYEQYFGPGTRLTVT.

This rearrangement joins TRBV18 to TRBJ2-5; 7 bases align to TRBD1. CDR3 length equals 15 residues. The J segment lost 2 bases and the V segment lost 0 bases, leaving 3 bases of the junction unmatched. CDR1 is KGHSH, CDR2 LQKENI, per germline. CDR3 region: CASSPPMGQQETQYF. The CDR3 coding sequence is TGTGCCAGCTCACCACCGATGGGACAGCAAGAGACCCAGTACTTC. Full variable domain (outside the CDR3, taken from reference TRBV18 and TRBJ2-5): NAGVMQNPRHLVRRRGQEARLRCSPMKGHSHVYWYRQLPEEGLKFMVYLQKENIIDESGMPKERFSAEFPKEGPSILRIQQVVRGDSAAYFCASSPPMGQQETQYFGPGTRLLVL.

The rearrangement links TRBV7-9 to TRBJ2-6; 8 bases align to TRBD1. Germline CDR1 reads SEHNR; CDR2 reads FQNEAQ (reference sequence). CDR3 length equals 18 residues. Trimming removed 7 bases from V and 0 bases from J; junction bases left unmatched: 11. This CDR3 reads CASTHGTGTFSGANVLTF. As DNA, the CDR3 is TGTGCCAGCACTCACGGGACAGGTACTTTCTCTGGGGCCAACGTCCTGACTTTC.

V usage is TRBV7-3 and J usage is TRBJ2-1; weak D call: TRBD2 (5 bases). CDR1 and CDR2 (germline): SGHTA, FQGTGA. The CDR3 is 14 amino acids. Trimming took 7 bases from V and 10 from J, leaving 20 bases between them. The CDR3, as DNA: TGTGCCAGCACCCAAACCCACTTCAGCGGAGAGCAGTTCTTC. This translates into CASTQTHFSGEQFF.

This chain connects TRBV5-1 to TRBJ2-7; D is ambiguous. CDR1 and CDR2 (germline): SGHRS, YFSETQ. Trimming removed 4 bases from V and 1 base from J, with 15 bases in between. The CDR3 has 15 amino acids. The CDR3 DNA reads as TGCGCCAGCAGCCGGCCCCCCGGAGATTCCTACGAGCAGTACTTC. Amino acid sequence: CASSRPPGDSYEQYF.

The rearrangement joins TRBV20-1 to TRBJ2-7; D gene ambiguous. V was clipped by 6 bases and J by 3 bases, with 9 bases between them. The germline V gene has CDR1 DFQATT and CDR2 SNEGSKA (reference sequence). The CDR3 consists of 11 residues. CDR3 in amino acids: CSAAHNYEQYF. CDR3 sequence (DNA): TGCAGTGCCGCCCACAACTACGAGCAGTACTTC.

The DNA for the CDR3 is TGTGCCAGCAGCCGTCCGGGACAGGGGTCCCAGTACTTC. Its protein product is CASSRPGQGSQYF. This chain links TRBV11-1 with TRBJ2-5, with 10 bases identical to TRBD1. The germline gives CDR1 SGHAT, CDR2 FQDESV (reference sequence). With V trimmed by 5 bases and J by 9 bases, 6 bases remained unmatched. The CDR3 runs to 13 residues.

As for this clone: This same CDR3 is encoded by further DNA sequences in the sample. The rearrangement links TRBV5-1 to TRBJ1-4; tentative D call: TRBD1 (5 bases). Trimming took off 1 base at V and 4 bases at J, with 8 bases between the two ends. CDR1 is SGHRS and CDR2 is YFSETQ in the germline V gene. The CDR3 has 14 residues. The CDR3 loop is CASSLQGGNEKLFF. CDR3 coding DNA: TGCGCCAGCAGCTTGCAGGGTGGTAATGAAAAACTGTTTTTT.

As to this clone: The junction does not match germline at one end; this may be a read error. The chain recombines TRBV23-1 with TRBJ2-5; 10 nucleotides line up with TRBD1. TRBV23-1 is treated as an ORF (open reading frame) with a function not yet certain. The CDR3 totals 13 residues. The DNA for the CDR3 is TGCGCCAGCAGTCAAGGGACAGGGGTAATGTGGGACTTC. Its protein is CASSQGTGVMWDF.

This CDR3 reads CAISESRGERPQHF. CDR3 DNA: TGTGCCATCAGTGAAAGCCGGGGTGAGCGGCCCCAGCATTTT. The chain links TRBV10-3 to TRBJ1-5, with D hard to call. V was trimmed by 3 bases and J by 9 bases, leaving 15 bases between them. Germline CDR1 is ENHRY and CDR2 is SYGVKD. This CDR3 region has 14 residues.

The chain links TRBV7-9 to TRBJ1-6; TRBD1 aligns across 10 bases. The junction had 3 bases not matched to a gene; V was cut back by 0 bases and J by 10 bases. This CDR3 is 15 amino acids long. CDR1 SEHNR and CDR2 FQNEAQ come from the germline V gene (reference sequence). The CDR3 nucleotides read TGTGCCAGCAGCTTAGCACGGACAGGGGGATCACCCCTCCACTTT. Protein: CASSLARTGGSPLHF.

CDR3 residues: CASSIPGLTDTQYF. In DNA, the CDR3 is TGTGCCAGCAGCATACCGGGACTCACAGATACGCAGTATTTT. The chain couples TRBV5-8 to TRBJ2-3, with TRBD2 as a possible D gene (6 bases). This CDR3 region has 14 residues. Germline loops: CDR1 SGHTS, CDR2 YDEGEE. With 4 bases removed from V and 2 bases from J, the gap between germline ends came to 11 bases.

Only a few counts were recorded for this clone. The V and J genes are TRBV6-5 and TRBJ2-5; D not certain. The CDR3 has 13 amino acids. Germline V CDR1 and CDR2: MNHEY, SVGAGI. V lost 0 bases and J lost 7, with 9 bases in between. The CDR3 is CASSYSTEWTQYF. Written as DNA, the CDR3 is TGTGCCAGCAGTTACTCGACGGAGTGGACCCAGTACTTC.

The CDR3 sequence: CASSLVWGGFTEAFF. The CDR3 DNA reads as TGTGCCAGCAGCTTAGTGTGGGGGGGGTTCACTGAAGCTTTCTTT. The rearrangement links TRBV7-2 to TRBJ1-1, with D possibly being TRBD1 (5 bases). The CDR3 sequence is 15 residues long. CDR1 and CDR2 (germline): SGHTA, FQGNSA. With 1 base removed from V and 4 bases from J, the gap between germline ends came to 13 bases.

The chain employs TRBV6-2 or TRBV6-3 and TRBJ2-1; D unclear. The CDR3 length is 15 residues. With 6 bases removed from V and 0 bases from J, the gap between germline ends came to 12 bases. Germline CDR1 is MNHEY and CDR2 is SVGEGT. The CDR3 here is CASSRQRSSYNEQFF. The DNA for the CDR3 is TGTGCCAGCAGCCGTCAAAGGAGCTCCTACAATGAGCAGTTCTTC.

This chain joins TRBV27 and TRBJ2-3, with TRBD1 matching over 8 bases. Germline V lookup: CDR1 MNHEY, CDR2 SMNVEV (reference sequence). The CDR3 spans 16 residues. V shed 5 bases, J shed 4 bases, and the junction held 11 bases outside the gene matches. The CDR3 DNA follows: TGTGCCAGCAGTGACTCGGACAGGGACGAGGCAGATACGCAGTATTTT. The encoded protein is CASSDSDRDEADTQYF.